Detailed here is one T cell receptor beta chain. The data belong to a study of shared clonotypes between healthy human individuals. Germline CDR1 is SGHNT and CDR2 is YENEEA. Trimming took 2 bases from V and 12 from J, leaving 14 bases between them. This CDR3 is 13 amino acids long. Methods used by the authors: Junction-only sequences without quality scores were provided by ImmunoSEQ, so filtering was different. Repertoires were generated with immunoSEQ multiplex PCR, while TCRdb's copy carries only in-frame clones and drops some. Clonal size and the V and J genes are those of that table, whereas D and trimming came from the DNA. The sample shows 300,000 to 350,000 clones, 70% to 75% of them seen only once.

This sequence was found in a man aged 25 to 40 in good health. The sample was memory CD4+ T cells sorted from blood. As for subset: CD45RA-negative fraction. This sequence joins TRBV11-3 and TRBJ2-1; D is possibly TRBD2 (6 bases). The CDR3: CASSLRPAGPQFF. CDR3 sequence (DNA): TGTGCCAGCAGCTTAAGGCCCGCGGGGCCGCAGTTCTTC.